This TCR beta chain was sequenced during a study of shared clonotypes between healthy human individuals. Trimming removed 2 bases at V and 3 bases at J, with 14 bases between. Germline V gene sequence: CDR1 SGDLS, CDR2 YYNGEE. The CDR3 extends over 15 amino acids. Sequencing was performed with immunoSEQ multiplex PCR; in TCRdb, only in-frame clones are kept and a portion is missing. Among 2.3 million or so clones listed, 93% were seen once. This TCR was recovered from a man in his late teens or twenties in good health. Some clones in this sample may be carry-over from other donors' samples. Sequenced: naive CD4+ T cells from PBMCs. As to subset: CD45RA+ positively selected. V usage is TRBV9 and J usage is TRBJ2-5, with D possibly matching TRBD2 (6 bases). CDR3 sequence: CASSVRGNLEETQYF. The DNA for the CDR3 is TGTGCCAGCAGCGTTCGGGGGAACCTTGAAGAGACCCAGTACTTC.